This TCR beta chain was retrieved from a study of monozygotic twins with inflammatory bowel disease. Turning to this clonotype: Its antigen is not known.

Germline V gene sequence: CDR1 LGHNA, CDR2 YSLEER. The CDR3 extends over 16 amino acids. For every sample, eight separate reactions were used to make cDNA. Each UMI harboured a 6-nucleotide sample barcode and was appended via template switching. TCRdb re-analyzed the 5' RACE reads; it lists each CDR3 protein once, without DNA. The table lists some 330,000 distinct CDR3 sequences. General observations from the study: Relative to healthy twins, IBD patients had fewer clonotypes in common with others, a gap that was especially apparent with disease activity.

Phlebotomy per donor yielded a single 2.5 ml blood sample. This chain links TRBV4-3 with TRBJ1-2. The receptor's source is a human donor with ulcerative colitis or Crohn's disease, or a healthy co-twin of an affected twin (not recorded which). Specimen: blood. The CDR3 here is CASSQDEEELGNGYTF.